Following are 10 T cell receptor beta chains from one sample sequenced in a study of cytomegalovirus exposure and HLA in healthy donors. PCR involved 60 Vbeta and 13 Jbeta primers. The assay was immunoSEQ multiplex PCR, and TCRdb's table has in-frame clones only and misses some. The sample's table shows around 50,000 clones. The source material was PBMCs. The receptors stem from a woman between 45 and 60 years old in good health and CMV-seropositive.

The V gene is TRBV7-2, the J gene TRBJ2-7; D is possibly TRBD2 (6 bases). The CDR3 is 15 residues long. With 5 bases removed from V and 0 bases from J, the gap between germline ends came to 14 bases. Germline lookup yields CDR1 SGHTA and CDR2 FQGNSA. CDR3 sequence (DNA): TGTGCCAGCAGCCTTGGGACTCTCAGCTCCTACGAGCAGTACTTC. Protein: CASSLGTLSSYEQYF.

The genes are TRBV5-6 and TRBJ2-7; the D gene is possibly TRBD2 (6 bases). CDR3 size: 14 residues. The V gene lost 0 bases and the J gene lost 6 bases, with 13 bases spanning the gap. From germline, CDR1 is SGHDT and CDR2 YYEEEE. CDR3 region: CASSLGETRREQYF. CDR3 coding DNA: TGTGCCAGCAGCTTGGGGGAGACTAGACGCGAGCAGTACTTC.

This chain joins TRBV29-1 and TRBJ2-1; 8 bases are a match to TRBD1. The CDR3 is 14 amino acids. Germline assignment: CDR1 SQVTM and CDR2 ANQGSEA. The ends lost 5 bases at V and 6 bases at J; junction bases unmatched: 9. The chain's CDR3 is CSVLQGAQFNEQFF. In nucleotides, the CDR3 is TGCAGCGTTCTCCAGGGGGCGCAGTTCAATGAGCAGTTCTTC.

This sequence joins TRBV28 and TRBJ1-6; no definite D call. The germline V gene encodes CDR1 MDHEN and CDR2 SYDVKM. The CDR3 has 14 amino acids. V gave up 3 bases and J gave up 5 bases, with 8 bases separating them. The DNA for the CDR3 is TGTGCCAGCAGTTTTGGGAGAGATAATTCACCCCTCCACTTT. Amino acid sequence: CASSFGRDNSPLHF.

The chain uses TRBV10-1 and TRBJ2-3, with 11 bases fitting TRBD2. CDR1 is WNHNN and CDR2 is SYGVQD in the germline V gene (reference sequence). Losses at the gene ends were 6 bases for V and 5 bases for J; bases not matched to a gene: 7. The CDR3 sequence is 15 residues long. CDR3: CASSDSGRAVDTQYF. CDR3 in DNA: TGCGCCAGCAGCGATAGCGGGAGGGCCGTAGATACGCAGTATTTT.

This rearrangement joins TRBV19 to TRBJ2-2; tentative D call: TRBD2 (5 bases). The CDR3 contains 15 residues. V shed 6 bases and J shed 4 bases, with 15 bases lying between them. Germline values: CDR1 LNHDA, CDR2 SQIVND (reference sequence). CDR3 protein: CASSRTGVITGELFF. The CDR3 bases are TGTGCCAGTAGCCGGACCGGGGTAATCACCGGGGAGCTGTTTTTT.

V usage is TRBV28 and J usage is TRBJ2-3; 12 nucleotides match TRBD2. The germline gives CDR1 MDHEN, CDR2 SYDVKM. The CDR3 runs 16 residues. Unmatched junction bases numbered 1, after V lost 3 bases and J lost 0 bases. CDR3 in amino acids: CASSLGTSGSTDTQYF. CDR3 nucleotide sequence: TGTGCCAGCAGTTTGGGGACTAGCGGGAGCACAGATACGCAGTATTTT.

This chain links TRBV5-1 with TRBJ1-2, with 7 bases fitting TRBD1. The CDR3 runs 15 residues. J gave up 5 bases and V 0 bases, and 7 bases lay outside the gene matches. Germline CDR1 reads SGHRS; CDR2 reads YFSETQ. The CDR3 nucleotides read TGCGCCAGCAGCTTGGCCGTGGGACAGTTATATGGCTACACCTTC. Translated: CASSLAVGQLYGYTF.

V gene TRBV6-5 combines with J gene TRBJ1-2, with D possibly being TRBD1 (5 bases). Germline CDR1 reads MNHEY; CDR2 reads SVGAGI. Deletions cut 0 bases from V and 4 bases from J, with 9 bases between. CDR3 size: 14 residues. The CDR3 here is CASSYSETVYGYTF. CDR3 nucleotides: TGTGCCAGCAGTTACTCGGAGACAGTCTATGGCTACACCTTC.

The V call is TRBV6-5, the J call TRBJ2-7; 7 nucleotides match TRBD2. The CDR3 spans 15 residues. V shed 8 bases and J 1 base; nucleotides not matched to a gene: 11. CDR1 MNHEY and CDR2 SVGAGI come from the germline V gene. The CDR3 DNA is TGTGCCAGCGGGCCTCTGGGCGGGAGTTCCTACGAGCAGTACTTC. The encoded protein is CASGPLGGSSYEQYF.